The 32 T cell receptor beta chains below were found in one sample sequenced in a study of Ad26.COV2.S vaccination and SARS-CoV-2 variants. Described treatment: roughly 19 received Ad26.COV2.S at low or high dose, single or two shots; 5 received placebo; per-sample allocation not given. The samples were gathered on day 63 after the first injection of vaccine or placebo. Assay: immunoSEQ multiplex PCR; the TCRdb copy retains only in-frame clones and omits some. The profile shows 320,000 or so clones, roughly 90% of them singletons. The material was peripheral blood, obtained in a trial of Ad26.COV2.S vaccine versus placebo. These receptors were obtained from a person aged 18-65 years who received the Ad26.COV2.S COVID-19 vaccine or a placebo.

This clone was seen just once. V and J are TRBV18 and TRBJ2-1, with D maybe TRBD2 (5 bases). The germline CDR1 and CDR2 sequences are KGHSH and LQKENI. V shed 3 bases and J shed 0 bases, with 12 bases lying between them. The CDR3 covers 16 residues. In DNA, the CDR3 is TGTGCCAGCTCACCGACTTCCACTAGCTCCTACAATGAGCAGTTCTTC. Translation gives CASSPTSTSSYNEQFF. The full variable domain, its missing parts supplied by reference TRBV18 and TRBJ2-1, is NAGVMQNPRHLVRRRGQEARLRCSPMKGHSHVYWYRQLPEEGLKFMVYLQKENIIDESGMPKERFSAEFPKEGPSILRIQQVVRGDSAAYFCASSPTSTSSYNEQFFGPGTRLTVL.

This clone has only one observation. CDR3: CASSQARGGSSGANVLTF. CDR3 bases: TGTGCCAGCAGCCAAGCCAGGGGGGGGAGCTCTGGGGCCAACGTCCTGACTTTC. The genes are TRBV4-2 and TRBJ2-6; possibly TRBD1 or TRBD2 for D (7 bases each). Germline values: CDR1 LGHNA, CDR2 YNFKEQ. The CDR3 runs 18 residues. V lost 1 base, J lost 0 bases, and 13 bases lay in between.

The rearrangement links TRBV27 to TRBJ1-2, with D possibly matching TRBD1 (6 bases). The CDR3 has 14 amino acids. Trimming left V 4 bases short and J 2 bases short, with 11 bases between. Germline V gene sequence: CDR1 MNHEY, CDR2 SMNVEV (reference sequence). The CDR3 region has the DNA TGTGCCAGCAGTTCGGCAGGGGCGAACTATGGCTACACCTTC. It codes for CASSSAGANYGYTF.

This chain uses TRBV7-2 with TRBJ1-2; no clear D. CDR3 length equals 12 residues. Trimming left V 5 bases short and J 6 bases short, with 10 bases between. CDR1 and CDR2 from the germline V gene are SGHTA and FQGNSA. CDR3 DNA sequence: TGTGCCAGCAGCCAATACAGAGATGGCTACACCTTC. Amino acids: CASSQYRDGYTF.

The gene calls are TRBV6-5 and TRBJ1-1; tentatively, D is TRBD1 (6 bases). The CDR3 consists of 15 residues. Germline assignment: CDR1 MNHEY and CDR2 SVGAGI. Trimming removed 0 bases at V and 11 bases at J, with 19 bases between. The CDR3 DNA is TGTGCCAGCAGTTACTCCAGGGGCCCACGAGCCGGGGCTTTCTTT. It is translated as CASSYSRGPRAGAFF.

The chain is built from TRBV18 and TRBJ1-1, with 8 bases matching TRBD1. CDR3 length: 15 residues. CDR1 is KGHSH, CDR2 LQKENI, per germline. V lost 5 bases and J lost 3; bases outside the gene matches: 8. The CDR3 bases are TGTGCCAGCTCAGTCACGACAGGGGCGGACACTGAAGCTTTCTTT. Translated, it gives CASSVTTGADTEAFF.

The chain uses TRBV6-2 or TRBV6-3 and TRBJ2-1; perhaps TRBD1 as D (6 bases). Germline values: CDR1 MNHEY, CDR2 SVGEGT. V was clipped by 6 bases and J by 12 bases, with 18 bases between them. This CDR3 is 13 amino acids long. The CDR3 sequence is CASSNDPGHPQFF. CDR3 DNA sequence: TGTGCCAGCAGCAACGATCCGGGACACCCGCAGTTCTTC.

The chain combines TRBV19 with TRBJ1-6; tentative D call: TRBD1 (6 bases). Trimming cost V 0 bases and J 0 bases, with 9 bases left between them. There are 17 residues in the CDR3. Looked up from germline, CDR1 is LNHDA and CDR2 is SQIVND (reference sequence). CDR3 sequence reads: CASSIETGSSYNSPLHF. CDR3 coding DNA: TGTGCCAGTAGTATAGAGACAGGTAGCTCCTATAATTCACCCCTCCACTTT.

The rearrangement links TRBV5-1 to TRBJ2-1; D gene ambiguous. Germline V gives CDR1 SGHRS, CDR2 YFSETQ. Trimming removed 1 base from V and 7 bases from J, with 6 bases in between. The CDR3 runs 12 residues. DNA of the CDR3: TGCGCCAGCAGCTTGAGCCTAAATGAGCAGTTCTTC. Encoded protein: CASSLSLNEQFF.

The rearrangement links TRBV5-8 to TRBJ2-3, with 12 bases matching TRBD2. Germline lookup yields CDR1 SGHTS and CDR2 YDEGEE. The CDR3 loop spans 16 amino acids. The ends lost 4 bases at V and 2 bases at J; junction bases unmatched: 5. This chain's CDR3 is CASSTGTSGPTDTQYF. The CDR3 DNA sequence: TGTGCCAGCAGCACCGGGACTAGCGGGCCCACAGATACGCAGTATTTT.

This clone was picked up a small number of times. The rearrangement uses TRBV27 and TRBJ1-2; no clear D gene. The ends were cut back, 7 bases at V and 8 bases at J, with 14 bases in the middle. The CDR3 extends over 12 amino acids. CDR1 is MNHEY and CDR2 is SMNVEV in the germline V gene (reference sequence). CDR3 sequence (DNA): TGTGCCAGCAATCCTATCCCGGGGGGCTACACCTTC. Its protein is CASNPIPGGYTF.

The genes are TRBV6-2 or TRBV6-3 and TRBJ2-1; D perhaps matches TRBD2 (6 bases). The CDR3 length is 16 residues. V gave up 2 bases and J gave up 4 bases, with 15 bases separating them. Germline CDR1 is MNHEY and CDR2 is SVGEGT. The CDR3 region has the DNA TGTGCCAGCAGTTACGCCTGGACTATCGTTTACAATGAGCAGTTCTTC. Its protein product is CASSYAWTIVYNEQFF.

CDR3 region: CASSLGGSGYGYTF. CDR3 DNA: TGTGCCAGCAGTTTGGGAGGGAGTGGCTATGGCTACACCTTC. The rearrangement links TRBV28 to TRBJ1-2; D remains ambiguous. The CDR3 is 14 residues long. The germline V and J ends were trimmed by 3 bases and 4 bases, with 12 bases remaining between them. CDR1 and CDR2 (germline): MDHEN, SYDVKM.

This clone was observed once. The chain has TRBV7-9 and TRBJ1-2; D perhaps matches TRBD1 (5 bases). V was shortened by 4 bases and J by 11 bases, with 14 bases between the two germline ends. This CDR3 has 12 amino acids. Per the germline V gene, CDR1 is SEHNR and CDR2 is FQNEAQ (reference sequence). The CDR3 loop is CASSSHYGGYTF. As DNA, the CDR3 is TGTGCCAGCAGCTCCCATTATGGGGGGTACACCTTC.

CDR3 loop: CASSFPSSYEQYF. CDR3 nucleotides: TGTGCCAGCAGCTTCCCCTCCTCCTACGAGCAGTACTTC. J is TRBJ2-7 and V is TRBV7-9; no clear D gene. There are 13 residues in the CDR3. Germline V gives CDR1 SEHNR, CDR2 FQNEAQ (reference sequence). The ends were cut back, 3 bases at V and 0 bases at J, with 6 bases in the middle.

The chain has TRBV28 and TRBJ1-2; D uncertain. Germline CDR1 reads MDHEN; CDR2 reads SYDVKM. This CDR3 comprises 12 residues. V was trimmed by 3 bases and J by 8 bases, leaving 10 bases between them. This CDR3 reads CASSFLLKGYTF. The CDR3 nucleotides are TGTGCCAGCAGTTTCCTATTAAAGGGCTACACCTTC.

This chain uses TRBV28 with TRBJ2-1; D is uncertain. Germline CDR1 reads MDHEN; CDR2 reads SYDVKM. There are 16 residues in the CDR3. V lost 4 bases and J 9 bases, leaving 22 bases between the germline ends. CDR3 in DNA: TGTGCCAGCAGTTACTTTAGCTGGACCAAAGGCCTTGAGCAGTTCTTC. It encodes CASSYFSWTKGLEQFF.

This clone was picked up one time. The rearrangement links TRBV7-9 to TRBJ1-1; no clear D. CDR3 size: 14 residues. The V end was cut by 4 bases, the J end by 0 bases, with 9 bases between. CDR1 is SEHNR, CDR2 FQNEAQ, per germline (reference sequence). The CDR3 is CASSSTILNTEAFF. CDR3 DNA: TGTGCCAGCAGCTCTACTATTTTGAACACTGAAGCTTTCTTT.

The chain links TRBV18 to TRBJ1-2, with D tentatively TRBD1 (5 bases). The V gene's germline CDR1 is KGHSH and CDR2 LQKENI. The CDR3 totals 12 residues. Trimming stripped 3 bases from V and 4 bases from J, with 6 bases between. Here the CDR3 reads CASSPDTYGYTF. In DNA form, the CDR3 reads TGTGCCAGCTCACCGGACACCTATGGCTACACCTTC. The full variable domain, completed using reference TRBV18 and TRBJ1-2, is NAGVMQNPRHLVRRRGQEARLRCSPMKGHSHVYWYRQLPEEGLKFMVYLQKENIIDESGMPKERFSAEFPKEGPSILRIQQVVRGDSAAYFCASSPDTYGYTFGSGTRLTVV.

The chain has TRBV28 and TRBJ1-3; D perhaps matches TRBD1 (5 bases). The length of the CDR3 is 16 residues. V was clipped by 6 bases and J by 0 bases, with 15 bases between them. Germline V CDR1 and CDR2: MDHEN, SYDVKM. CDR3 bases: TGTGCCAGCAGGCCCCTCCCGACAGTCTCTGGAAACACCATATATTTT. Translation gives CASRPLPTVSGNTIYF.

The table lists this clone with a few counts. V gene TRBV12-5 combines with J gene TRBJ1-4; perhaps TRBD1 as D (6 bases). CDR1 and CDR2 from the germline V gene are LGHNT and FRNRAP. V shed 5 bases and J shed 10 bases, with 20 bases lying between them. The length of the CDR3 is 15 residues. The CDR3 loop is CASGTDRQELGKLFF. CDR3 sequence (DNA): TGTGCTAGTGGTACCGACCGACAGGAATTGGGAAAACTGTTTTTT. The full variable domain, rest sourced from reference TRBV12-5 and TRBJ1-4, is DARVTQTPRHKVTEMGQEVTMRCQPILGHNTVFWYRQTMMQGLELLAYFRNRAPLDDSGMPKDRFSAEMPDATLATLKIQPSEPRDSAVYFCASGTDRQELGKLFFGSGTQLSVL.

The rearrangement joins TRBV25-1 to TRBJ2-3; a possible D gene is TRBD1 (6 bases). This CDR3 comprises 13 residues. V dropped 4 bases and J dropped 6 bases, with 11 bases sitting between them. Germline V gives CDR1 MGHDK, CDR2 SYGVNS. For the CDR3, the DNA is TGTGCCAGCAGTGTGGGGGCAGTGGATACGCAGTATTTT. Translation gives CASSVGAVDTQYF.

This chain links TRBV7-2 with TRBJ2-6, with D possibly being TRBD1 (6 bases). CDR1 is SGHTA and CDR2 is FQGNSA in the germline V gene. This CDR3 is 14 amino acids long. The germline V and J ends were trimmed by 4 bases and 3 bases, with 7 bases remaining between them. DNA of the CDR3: TGTGCCAGCAGCTCAGGGGTTGGGGCCAACGTCCTGACTTTC. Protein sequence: CASSSGVGANVLTF.

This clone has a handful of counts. For the CDR3, the DNA is TGTGCCAGCAGTCCAACCCCAGGGAATAGCAATCAGCCCCAGCATTTT. Translation gives CASSPTPGNSNQPQHF. The chain is built from TRBV28 and TRBJ1-5; D is perhaps TRBD1 (5 bases). The CDR3 loop spans 16 amino acids. CDR1 is MDHEN, CDR2 SYDVKM, per germline. V shed 5 bases and J shed 0 bases, with 14 bases lying between them.

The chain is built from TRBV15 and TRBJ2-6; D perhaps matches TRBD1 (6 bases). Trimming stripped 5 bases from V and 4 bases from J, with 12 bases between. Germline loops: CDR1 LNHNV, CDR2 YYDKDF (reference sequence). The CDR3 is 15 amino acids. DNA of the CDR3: TGTGCCACCAGCCCTACAGGGCGCGGGGCCAACGTCCTGACTTTC. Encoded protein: CATSPTGRGANVLTF.

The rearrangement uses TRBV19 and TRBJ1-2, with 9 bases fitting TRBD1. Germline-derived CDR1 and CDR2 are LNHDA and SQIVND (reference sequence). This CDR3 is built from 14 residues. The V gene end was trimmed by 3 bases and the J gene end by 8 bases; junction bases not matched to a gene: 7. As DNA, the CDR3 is TGTGCCAGTAGTATCGCGACAGGGGGGGAAGGCTACACCTTC. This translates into CASSIATGGEGYTF.

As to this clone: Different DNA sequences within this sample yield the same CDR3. This chain's CDR3 is CASSIGQGLDGYTF. For the CDR3, the DNA is TGTGCCAGTAGTATTGGTCAGGGTCTCGATGGCTACACCTTC. This chain links TRBV19 with TRBJ1-2; D may be TRBD1 (5 bases). Germline V CDR1 and CDR2: LNHDA, SQIVND (reference sequence). V was shortened by 3 bases and J by 6 bases, with 14 bases between the two germline ends. The CDR3 is 14 residues long.

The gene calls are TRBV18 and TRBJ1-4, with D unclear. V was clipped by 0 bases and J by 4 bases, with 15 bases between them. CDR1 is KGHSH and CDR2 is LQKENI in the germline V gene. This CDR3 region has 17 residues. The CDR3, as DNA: TGTGCCAGCTCACCACCACCGGCGGACTCATTTAATGAAAAACTGTTTTTT. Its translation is CASSPPPADSFNEKLFF.

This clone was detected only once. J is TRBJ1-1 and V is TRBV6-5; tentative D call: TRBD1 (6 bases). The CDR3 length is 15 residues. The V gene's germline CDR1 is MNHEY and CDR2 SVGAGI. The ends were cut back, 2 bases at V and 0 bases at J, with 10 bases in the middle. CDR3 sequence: CASSYDTGLNTEAFF. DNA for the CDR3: TGTGCCAGCAGTTACGATACAGGGTTGAACACTGAAGCTTTCTTT.

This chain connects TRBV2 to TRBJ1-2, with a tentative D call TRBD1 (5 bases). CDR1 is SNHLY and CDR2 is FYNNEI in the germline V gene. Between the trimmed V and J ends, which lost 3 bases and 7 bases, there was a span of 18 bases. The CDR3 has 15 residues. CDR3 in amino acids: CASSDWARGVSGYTF. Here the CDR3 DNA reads TGTGCCAGCAGTGATTGGGCCCGGGGCGTCAGTGGCTACACCTTC.

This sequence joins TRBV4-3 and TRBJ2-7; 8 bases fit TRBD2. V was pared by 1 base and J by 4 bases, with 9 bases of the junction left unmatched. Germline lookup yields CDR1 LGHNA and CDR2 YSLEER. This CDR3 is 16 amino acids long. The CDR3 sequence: CASSQGVGASGYEQYV. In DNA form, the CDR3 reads TGCGCCAGCAGCCAAGGAGTGGGGGCTAGCGGGTACGAGCAGTACGTC.

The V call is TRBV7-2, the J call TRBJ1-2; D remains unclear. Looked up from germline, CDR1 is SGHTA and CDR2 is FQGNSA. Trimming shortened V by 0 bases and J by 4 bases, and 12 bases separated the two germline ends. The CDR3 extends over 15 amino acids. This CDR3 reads CASSLAWPDSYGYTF. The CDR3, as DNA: TGTGCCAGCAGCTTAGCGTGGCCAGATTCCTATGGCTACACCTTC.